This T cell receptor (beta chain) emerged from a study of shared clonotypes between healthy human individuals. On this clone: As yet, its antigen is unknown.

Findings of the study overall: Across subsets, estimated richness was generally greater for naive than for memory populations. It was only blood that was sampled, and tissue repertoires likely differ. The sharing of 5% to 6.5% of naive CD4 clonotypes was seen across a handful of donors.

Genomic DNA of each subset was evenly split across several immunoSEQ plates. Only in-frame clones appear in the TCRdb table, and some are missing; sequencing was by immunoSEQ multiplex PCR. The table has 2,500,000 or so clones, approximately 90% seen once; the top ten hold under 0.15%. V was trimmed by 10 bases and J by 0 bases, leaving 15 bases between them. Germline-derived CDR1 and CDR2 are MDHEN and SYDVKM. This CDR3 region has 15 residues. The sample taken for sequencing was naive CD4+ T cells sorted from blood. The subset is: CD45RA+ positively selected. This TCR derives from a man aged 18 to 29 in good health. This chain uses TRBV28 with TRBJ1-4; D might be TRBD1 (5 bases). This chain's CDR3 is CATRMEGATNEKLFF. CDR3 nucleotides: TGTGCCACCCGAATGGAAGGGGCAACTAATGAAAAACTGTTTTTT.